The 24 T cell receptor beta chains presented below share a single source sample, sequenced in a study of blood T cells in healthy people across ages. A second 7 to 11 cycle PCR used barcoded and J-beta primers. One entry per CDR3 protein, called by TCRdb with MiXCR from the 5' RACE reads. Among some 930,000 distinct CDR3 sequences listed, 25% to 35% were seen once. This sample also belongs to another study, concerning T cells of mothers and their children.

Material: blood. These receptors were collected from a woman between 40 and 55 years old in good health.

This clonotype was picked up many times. The CDR3 region is CASSPRGASEETQYF. For the CDR3, the DNA is TGTGCCAGCAGCCCGCGGGGGGCCTCAGAGGAGACCCAGTACTTC. The chain couples TRBV7-3 to TRBJ2-5; 8 bases line up with TRBD2. This CDR3 is 15 amino acids long. V shed 5 bases and J 5 bases; nucleotides not matched to a gene: 10. Germline-derived CDR1 and CDR2 are SGHTA and FQGTGA.

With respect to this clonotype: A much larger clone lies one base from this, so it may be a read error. CDR3: CASSQRGVVGEETQFF. CDR3 in DNA: TGTGCCAGCAGTCAGAGGGGAGTAGTAGGAGAAGAGACCCAGTTCTTC. This sequence joins TRBV7-8 and TRBJ2-5; tentatively, D is TRBD1 or TRBD2 (5 bases each). The J call is doubtful: the DNA matches TRBJ2-1 better. Germline assignment: CDR1 SGHVS and CDR2 FQNEAQ. This CDR3 has 16 residues.

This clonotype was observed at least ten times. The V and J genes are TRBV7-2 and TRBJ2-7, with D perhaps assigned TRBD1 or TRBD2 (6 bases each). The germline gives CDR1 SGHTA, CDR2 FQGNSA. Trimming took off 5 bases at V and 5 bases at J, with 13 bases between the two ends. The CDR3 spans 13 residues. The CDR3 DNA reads TGTGCCAGCAGCCTCTGGAGGGGGGACGAGCAGTACTTC. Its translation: CASSLWRGDEQYF.

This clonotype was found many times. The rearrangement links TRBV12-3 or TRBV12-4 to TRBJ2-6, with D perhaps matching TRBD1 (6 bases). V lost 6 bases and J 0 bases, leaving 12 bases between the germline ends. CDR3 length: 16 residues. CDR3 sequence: CASRDSSYSGANVLTF. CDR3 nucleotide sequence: TGTGCCAGCAGGGACAGTAGCTACTCTGGGGCCAACGTCCTGACTTTC.

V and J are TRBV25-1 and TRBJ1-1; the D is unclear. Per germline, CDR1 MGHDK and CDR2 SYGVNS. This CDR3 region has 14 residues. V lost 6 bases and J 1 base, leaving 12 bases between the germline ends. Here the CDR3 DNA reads TGTGCCAGCAGGTTAGAAATGACGAACACTGAAGCTTTCTTT. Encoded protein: CASRLEMTNTEAFF.

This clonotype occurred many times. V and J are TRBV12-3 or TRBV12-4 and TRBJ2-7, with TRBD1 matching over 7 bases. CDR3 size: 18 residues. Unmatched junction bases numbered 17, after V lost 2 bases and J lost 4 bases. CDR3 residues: CASSLYPLLTGSKYEQYF. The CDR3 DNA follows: TGTGCCAGCAGTTTATACCCCCTCTTGACAGGGTCAAAATACGAGCAGTACTTC.

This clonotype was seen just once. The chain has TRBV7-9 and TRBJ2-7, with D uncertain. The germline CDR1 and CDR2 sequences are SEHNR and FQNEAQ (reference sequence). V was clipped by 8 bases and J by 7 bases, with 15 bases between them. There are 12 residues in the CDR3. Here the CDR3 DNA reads TGTGCCAGCTGGCGGACGAACAATGAGCAGTACTTC. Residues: CASWRTNNEQYF.

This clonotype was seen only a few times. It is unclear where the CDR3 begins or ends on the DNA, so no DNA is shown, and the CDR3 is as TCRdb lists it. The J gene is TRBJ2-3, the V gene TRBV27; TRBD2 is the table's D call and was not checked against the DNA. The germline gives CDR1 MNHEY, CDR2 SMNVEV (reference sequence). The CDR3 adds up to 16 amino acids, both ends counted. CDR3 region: CASSIVGGGSTDTRYF.

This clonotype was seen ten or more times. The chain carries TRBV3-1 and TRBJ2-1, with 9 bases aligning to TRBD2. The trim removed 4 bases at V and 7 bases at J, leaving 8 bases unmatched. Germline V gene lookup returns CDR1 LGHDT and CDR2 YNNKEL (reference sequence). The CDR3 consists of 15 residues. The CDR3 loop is CASSPAGGTRNEQFF. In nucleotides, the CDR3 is TGTGCCAGCAGCCCAGCGGGGGGAACGAGGAATGAGCAGTTCTTC.

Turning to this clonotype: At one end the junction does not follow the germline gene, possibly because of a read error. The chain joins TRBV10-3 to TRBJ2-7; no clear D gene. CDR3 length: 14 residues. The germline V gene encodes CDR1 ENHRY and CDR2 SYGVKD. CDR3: CAIRESPDSYEQYF. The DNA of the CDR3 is TGTGCCATCAGGGAGTCTCCAGACTCCTACGAACAGTACTTC.

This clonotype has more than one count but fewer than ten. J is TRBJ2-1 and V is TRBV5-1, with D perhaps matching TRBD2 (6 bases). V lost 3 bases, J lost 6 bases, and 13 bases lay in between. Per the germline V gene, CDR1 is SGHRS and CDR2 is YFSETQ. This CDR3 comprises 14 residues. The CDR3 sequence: CASSWGDTANEQFF. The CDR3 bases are TGCGCCAGCAGCTGGGGGGATACGGCCAATGAGCAGTTCTTC.

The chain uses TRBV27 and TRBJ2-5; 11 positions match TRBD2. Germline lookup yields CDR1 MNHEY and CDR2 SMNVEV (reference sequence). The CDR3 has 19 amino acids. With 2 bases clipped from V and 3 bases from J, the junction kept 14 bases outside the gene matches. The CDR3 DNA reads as TGTGCCAGCAGTTTACTTGGGACTAGCGGCCCCCGGCGGGAAGAGACCCAGTACTTC. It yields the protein CASSLLGTSGPRREETQYF.

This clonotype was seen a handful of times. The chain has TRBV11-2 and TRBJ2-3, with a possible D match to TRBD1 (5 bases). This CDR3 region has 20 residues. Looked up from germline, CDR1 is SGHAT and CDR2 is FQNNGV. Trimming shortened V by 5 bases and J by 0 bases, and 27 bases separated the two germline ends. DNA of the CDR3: TGTGCCAGCAGCCAACCGTACAGTAGGACACTTACCGCTAGCACAGATACGCAGTATTTT. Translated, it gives CASSQPYSRTLTASTDTQYF.

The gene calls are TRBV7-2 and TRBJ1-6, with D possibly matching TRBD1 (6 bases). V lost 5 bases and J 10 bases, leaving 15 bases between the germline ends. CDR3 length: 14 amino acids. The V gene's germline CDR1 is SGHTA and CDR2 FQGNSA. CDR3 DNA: TGTGCCAGCAGCCCTACCAGGGGTTACTCACCCCTCCACTTT. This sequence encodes CASSPTRGYSPLHF.

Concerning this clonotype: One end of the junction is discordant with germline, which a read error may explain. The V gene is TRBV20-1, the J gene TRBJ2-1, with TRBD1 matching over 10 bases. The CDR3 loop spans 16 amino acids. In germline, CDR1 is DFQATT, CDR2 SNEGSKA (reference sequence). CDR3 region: CSAISPGTGVGNGQFF. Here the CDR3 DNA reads TGCAGTGCTATCAGTCCCGGGACAGGGGTGGGCAATGGGCAGTTCTTC.

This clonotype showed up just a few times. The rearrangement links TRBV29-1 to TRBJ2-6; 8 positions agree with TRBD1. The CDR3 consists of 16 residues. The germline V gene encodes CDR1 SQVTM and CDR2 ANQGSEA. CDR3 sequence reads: CRPPGTGGSGANVLTF. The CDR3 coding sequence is TGCAGACCTCCAGGGACAGGTGGCTCTGGGGCCAACGTCCTGACTTTC.

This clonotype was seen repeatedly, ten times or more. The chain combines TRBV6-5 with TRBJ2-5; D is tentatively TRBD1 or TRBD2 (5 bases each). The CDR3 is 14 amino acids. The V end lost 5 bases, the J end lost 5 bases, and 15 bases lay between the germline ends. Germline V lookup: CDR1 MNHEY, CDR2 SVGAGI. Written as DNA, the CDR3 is TGTGCCAGCAGTACTGGGGGACCGCCGGAGACCCAGTACTTC. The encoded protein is CASSTGGPPETQYF.

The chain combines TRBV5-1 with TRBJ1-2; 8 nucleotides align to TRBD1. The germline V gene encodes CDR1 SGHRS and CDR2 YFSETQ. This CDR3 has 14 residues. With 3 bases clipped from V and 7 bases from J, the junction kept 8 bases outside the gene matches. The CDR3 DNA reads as TGCGCCAGCAGCTCTCAGGGGGCGGTTCGTGGCTACACCTTC. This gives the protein CASSSQGAVRGYTF.

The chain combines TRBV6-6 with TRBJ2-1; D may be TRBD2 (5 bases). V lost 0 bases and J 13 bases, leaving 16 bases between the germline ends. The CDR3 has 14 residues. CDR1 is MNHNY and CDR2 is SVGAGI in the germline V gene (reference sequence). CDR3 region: CASSYSLGGETQFF. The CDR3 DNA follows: TGTGCCAGCAGTTACTCGTTGGGTGGGGAGACCCAGTTCTTC.

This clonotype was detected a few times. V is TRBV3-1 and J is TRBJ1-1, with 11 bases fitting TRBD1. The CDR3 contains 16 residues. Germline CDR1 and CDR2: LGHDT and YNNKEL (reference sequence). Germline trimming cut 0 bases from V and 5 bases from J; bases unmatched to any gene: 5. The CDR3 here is CASSQDSGTGGTEAFF. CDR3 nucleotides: TGTGCCAGCAGCCAAGATTCGGGGACAGGGGGAACTGAAGCTTTCTTT.

DNA for the CDR3: TGTGCCAGCAACCCTAGTGGCACAGATACGCAGTATTTT. Amino acid sequence: CASNPSGTDTQYF. The rearrangement joins TRBV12-3 or TRBV12-4 to TRBJ2-3; D not certain. The V end lost 7 bases, the J end lost 1 base, and 9 bases lay between the germline ends. This CDR3 contains 13 residues.

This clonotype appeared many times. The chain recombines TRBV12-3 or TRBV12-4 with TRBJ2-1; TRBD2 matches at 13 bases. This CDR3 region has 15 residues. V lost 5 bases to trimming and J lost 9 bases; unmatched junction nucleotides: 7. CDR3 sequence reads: CASSRLAGGRAEQFF. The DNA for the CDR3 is TGTGCCAGCAGTCGACTAGCGGGGGGCCGAGCTGAGCAGTTCTTC.

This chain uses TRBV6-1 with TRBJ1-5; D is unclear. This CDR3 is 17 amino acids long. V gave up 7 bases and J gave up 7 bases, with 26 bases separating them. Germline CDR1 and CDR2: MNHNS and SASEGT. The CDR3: CASMGIEGTFDTQPQHF. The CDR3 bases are TGTGCCAGCATGGGGATCGAAGGTACCTTTGACACCCAGCCCCAGCATTTT.

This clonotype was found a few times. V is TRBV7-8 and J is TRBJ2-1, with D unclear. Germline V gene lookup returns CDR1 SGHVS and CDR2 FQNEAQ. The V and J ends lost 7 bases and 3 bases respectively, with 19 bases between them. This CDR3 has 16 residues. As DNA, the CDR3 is TGTGCCAGCACCCTCGCCAGAGTTACCCTCTACAATGAGCAGTTCTTC. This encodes CASTLARVTLYNEQFF.